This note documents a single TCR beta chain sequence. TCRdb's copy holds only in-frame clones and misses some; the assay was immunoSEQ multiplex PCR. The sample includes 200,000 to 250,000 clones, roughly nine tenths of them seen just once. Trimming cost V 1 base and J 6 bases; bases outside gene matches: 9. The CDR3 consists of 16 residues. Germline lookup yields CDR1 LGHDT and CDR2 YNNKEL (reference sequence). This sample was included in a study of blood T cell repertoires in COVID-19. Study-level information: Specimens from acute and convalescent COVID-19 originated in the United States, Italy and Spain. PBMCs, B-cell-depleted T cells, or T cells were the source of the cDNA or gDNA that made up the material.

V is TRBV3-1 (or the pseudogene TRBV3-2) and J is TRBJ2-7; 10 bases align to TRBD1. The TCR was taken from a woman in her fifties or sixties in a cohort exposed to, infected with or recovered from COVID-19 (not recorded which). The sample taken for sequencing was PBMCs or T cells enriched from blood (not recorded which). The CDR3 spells CASSQVGQGSLREQYF. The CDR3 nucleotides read TGTGCCAGCAGCCAAGTGGGACAGGGGTCGCTTCGCGAGCAGTACTTC.